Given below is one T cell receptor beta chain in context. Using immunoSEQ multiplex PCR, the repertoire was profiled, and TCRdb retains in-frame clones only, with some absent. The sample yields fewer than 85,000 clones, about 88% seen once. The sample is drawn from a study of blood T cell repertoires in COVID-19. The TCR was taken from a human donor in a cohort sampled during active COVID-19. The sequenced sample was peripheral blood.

In DNA, the CDR3 is TGTGCCAGCAGCAGCTCCAGGGGGCTCGGCACTGAAGCTTTCTTT. It codes for CASSSSRGLGTEAFF. This chain links TRBV3-1 (or the pseudogene TRBV3-2) with TRBJ1-1; 8 bases are a match to TRBD1. The V and J ends lost 5 bases and 4 bases, in that order; junction bases with no gene match: 9. The germline V gene encodes CDR1 LGHDT and CDR2 YNNKEL (reference sequence). The CDR3 length is 15 residues.